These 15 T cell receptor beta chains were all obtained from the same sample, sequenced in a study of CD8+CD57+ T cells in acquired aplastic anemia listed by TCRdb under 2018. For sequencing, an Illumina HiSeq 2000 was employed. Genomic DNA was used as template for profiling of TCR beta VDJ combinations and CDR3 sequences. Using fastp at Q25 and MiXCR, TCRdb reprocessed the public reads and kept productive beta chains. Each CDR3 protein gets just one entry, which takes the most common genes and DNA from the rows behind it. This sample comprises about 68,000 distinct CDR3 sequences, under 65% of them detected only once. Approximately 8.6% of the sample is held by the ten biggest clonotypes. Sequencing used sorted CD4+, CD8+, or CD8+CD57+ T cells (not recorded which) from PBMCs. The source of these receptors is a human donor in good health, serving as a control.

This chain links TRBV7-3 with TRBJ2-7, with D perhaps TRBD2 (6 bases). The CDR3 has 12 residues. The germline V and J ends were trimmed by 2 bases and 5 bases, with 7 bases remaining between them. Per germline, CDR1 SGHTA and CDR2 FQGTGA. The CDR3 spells CASSLAGHEQYF. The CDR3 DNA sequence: TGTGCCAGCAGCTTAGCGGGGCACGAGCAGTACTTC.

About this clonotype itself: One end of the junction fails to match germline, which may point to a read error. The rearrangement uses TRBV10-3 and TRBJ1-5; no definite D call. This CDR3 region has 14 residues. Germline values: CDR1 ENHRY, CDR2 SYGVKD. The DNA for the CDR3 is TGTGCCACCAGTGCCCCGGGAGGGAATCAGCCCCAGCATTTT. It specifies CATSAPGGNQPQHF.

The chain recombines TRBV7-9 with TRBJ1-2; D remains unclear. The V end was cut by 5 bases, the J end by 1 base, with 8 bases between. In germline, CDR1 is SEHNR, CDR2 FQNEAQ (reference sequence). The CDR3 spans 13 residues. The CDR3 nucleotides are TGTGCCAGCAGCCAGGCAAATAACTATGGCTACACCTTC. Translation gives CASSQANNYGYTF.

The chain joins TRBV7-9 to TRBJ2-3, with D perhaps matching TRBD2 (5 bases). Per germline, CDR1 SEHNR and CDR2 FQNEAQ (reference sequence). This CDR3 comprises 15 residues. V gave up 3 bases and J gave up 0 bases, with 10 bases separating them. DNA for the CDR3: TGTGCCAGCAGCTTTTCCTCGGGGAGCACAGATACGCAGTATTTT. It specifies CASSFSSGSTDTQYF.

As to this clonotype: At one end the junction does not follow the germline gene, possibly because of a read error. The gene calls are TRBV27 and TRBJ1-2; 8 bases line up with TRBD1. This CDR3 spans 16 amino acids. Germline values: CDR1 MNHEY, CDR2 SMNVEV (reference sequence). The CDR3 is CASGLLGRGLNYGYTF. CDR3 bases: TGTGCCAGCGGTTTACTAGGCAGGGGGCTAAACTATGGCTACACCTTC.

The CDR3 nucleotides read TGTGCCAGCAGTTACACGAGCGGGACCGGCGAGCAGTACTTC. Residues: CASSYTSGTGEQYF. The chain is built from TRBV6-5 and TRBJ2-7, with TRBD2 matching over 7 bases. V was pared by 2 bases and J by 6 bases, with 7 bases of the junction left unmatched. CDR3 size: 14 residues. Per the germline V gene, CDR1 is MNHEY and CDR2 is SVGAGI.

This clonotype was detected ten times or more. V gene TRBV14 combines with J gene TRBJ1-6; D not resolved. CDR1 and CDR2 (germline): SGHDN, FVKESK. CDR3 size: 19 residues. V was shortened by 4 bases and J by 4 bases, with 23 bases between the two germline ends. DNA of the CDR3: TGTGCCAGCAGCCCCCACCCAATTGCAAACCACGGATATAATTCACCCCTCCACTTT. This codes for CASSPHPIANHGYNSPLHF.

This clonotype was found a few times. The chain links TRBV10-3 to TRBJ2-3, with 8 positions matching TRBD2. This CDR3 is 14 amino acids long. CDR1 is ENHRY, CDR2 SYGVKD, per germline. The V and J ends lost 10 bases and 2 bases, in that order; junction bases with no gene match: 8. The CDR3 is CATDRGGLTDTQYF. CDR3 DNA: TGTGCCACGGATCGCGGGGGGCTCACAGATACGCAGTATTTT.

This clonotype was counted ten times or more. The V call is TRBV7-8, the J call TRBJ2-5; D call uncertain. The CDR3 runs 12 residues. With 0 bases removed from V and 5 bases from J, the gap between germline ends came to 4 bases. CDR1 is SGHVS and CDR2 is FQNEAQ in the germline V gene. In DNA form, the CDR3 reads TGTGCCAGCAGCTTAGCGTCGGAGACCCAGTACTTC. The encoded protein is CASSLASETQYF.

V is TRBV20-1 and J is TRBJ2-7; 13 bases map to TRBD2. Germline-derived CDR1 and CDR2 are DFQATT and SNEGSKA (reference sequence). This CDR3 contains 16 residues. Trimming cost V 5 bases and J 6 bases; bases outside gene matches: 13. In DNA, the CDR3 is TGCAGTGCTCGCGGTTTGGGACTAGCGGGGTGGTCCGAGCAGTACTTC. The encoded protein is CSARGLGLAGWSEQYF.

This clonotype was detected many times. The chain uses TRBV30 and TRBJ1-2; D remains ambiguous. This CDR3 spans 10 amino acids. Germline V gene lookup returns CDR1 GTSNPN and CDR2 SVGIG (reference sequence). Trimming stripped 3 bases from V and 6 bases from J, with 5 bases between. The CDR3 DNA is TGTGCCTGGAGCAGAAATGGCTACACCTTC. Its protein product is CAWSRNGYTF.

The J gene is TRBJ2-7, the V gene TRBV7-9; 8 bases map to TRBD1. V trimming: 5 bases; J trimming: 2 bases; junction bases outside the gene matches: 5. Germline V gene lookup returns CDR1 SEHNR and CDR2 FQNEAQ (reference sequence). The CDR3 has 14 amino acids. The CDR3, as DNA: TGTGCCAGCAGCCGGACAGGGAATACCTACGAGCAGTACTTC. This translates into CASSRTGNTYEQYF. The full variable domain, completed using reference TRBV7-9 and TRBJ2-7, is DTGVSQNPRHKITKRGQNVTFRCDPISEHNRLYWYRQTLGQGPEFLTYFQNEAQLEKSRLLSDRFSAERPKGSFSTLEIQRTEQGDSAMYLCASSRTGNTYEQYFGPGTRLTVT.

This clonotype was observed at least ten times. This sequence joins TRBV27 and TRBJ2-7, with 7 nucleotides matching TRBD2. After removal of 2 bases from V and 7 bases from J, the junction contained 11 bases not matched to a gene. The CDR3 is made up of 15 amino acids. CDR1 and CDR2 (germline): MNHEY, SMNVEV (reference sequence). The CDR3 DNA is TGTGCCAGCAGTTTAAGCGGGGTTGAAAAAGGGGAGCAGTACTTC. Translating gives CASSLSGVEKGEQYF.

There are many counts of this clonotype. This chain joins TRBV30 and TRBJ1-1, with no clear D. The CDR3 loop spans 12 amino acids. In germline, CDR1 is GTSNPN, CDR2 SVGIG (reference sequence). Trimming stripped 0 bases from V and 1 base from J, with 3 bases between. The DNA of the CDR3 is TGTGCCTGGAGTGTCTCGAACACTGAAGCTTTCTTT. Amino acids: CAWSVSNTEAFF.

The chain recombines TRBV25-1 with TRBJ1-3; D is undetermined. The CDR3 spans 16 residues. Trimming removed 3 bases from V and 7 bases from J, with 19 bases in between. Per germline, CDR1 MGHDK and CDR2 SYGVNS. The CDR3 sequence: CASSDQRTAHWNTIYF. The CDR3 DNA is TGTGCCAGCAGTGATCAAAGGACGGCGCATTGGAACACCATATATTTT.